These T cell receptor beta chains were read from a single sample in a study of blood T cell repertoires in COVID-19. Assay used: immunoSEQ multiplex PCR; TCRdb lists only in-frame clones, some missing. This table holds some 240,000 clones, approximately 85% found once. Sequenced material: PBMCs or T cells enriched from blood (not recorded which). Source of these receptors: a woman aged 50 to 65 who had been exposed to COVID-19. Each CDR3 is given with its conserved first and last residue. The D gene is left open where the match is weak. Clone size appears in some rows only: once, few, many, or a class for an expanded clone.

abundance: few
j_gene: TRBJ1-2
d_gene: TRBD1
v_gene: TRBV29-1
CDR3aa: CSVVNRGNYGYTF
CDR3nt: TGCAGCGTTGTAAACAGGGGTAACTATGGCTACACCTTC

abundance: once
j_gene: TRBJ1-6
d_gene: -
v_gene: TRBV25-1
CDR3aa: CASSVQDTLNSPLHF
CDR3nt: TGTGCCAGCAGTGTTCAGGACACGCTAAATTCACCCCTCCACTTT

abundance: -
j_gene: TRBJ2-1
d_gene: -
v_gene: TRBV10-3
CDR3aa: CAISASYQGSPNNEQFF
CDR3nt: TGTGCCATCAGTGCGTCATATCAGGGATCCCCTAACAATGAGCAGTTCTTC

abundance: few
j_gene: TRBJ1-4
d_gene: -
v_gene: TRBV13
CDR3aa: CASSLGITATNEKLFF
CDR3nt: TGTGCCAGCAGCTTAGGCATAACTGCAACTAATGAAAAACTGTTTTTT

abundance: -
j_gene: TRBJ2-1
d_gene: TRBD1
v_gene: TRBV15
CDR3aa: CATSRDPGQGGREQFF
CDR3nt: TGTGCCACCAGCAGAGATCCGGGACAGGGGGGACGCGAGCAGTTCTTC

abundance: -
j_gene: TRBJ2-3
d_gene: -
v_gene: TRBV24-1
CDR3aa: CATSDLQGNTQYF
CDR3nt: TGTGCCACCAGTGATTTGCAGGGGAATACGCAGTATTTT

abundance: few
j_gene: TRBJ1-2
d_gene: -
v_gene: TRBV19
CDR3aa: CASIGGNYGYTF
CDR3nt: TGTGCCAGTATAGGGGGTAACTATGGCTACACCTTC

abundance: -
j_gene: TRBJ1-3
d_gene: -
v_gene: TRBV11-2
CDR3aa: CASSLTPGEGTQNTIYF
CDR3nt: TGTGCCAGCAGCTTAACCCCCGGAGAGGGAACTCAGAACACCATATATTTT

abundance: few
j_gene: TRBJ2-7
d_gene: TRBD2
v_gene: TRBV10-2
CDR3aa: CASSESGGQSYEQYF
CDR3nt: TGCGCCAGCAGTGAGTCGGGAGGGCAGTCCTACGAGCAGTACTTC

abundance: few
j_gene: TRBJ1-2
d_gene: -
v_gene: TRBV6-5
CDR3aa: CASSYSGPGESYTF
CDR3nt: TGTGCCAGCAGTTACTCGGGTCCAGGGGAGAGCTACACCTTC

abundance: -
j_gene: TRBJ2-7
d_gene: TRBD1
v_gene: TRBV19
CDR3aa: CASSVGQGLGRAYEQYF
CDR3nt: TGTGCCAGTAGTGTGGGACAGGGGCTCGGCAGGGCCTACGAGCAGTACTTC

abundance: -
j_gene: TRBJ1-6
d_gene: TRBD1
v_gene: TRBV4-3
CDR3aa: CASSRQRTGSSYNSPLHF
CDR3nt: TGCGCCAGCAGCCGCCAAAGGACAGGCAGCTCCTATAATTCACCCCTCCACTTT

abundance: -
j_gene: TRBJ1-6
d_gene: -
v_gene: TRBV5-5
CDR3aa: CASSLFVTGGDSPLHF
CDR3nt: TGTGCCAGCAGCTTGTTTGTAACCGGGGGGGATTCACCCCTCCACTTT

abundance: -
j_gene: TRBJ1-4
d_gene: -
v_gene: TRBV7-9
CDR3aa: CASSLAGGREKLFF
CDR3nt: TGTGCCAGCAGCTTAGCGGGGGGACGTGAAAAACTGTTTTTT

abundance: -
j_gene: TRBJ2-6
d_gene: TRBD1
v_gene: TRBV7-9
CDR3aa: CASSPPLGGPGANVLTF
CDR3nt: TGTGCCAGCAGTCCACCCCTAGGGGGCCCTGGGGCCAACGTCCTGACTTTC

abundance: -
j_gene: TRBJ1-2
d_gene: -
v_gene: TRBV5-4
CDR3aa: CASSLQGHLNYGYTF
CDR3nt: TGTGCCAGCAGCCTACAGGGACACCTTAACTATGGCTACACCTTC

abundance: once
j_gene: TRBJ1-4
d_gene: -
v_gene: TRBV2
CDR3aa: CASRERDTTNEKLFF
CDR3nt: TGTGCCAGCCGGGAGAGAGACACAACTAATGAAAAACTGTTTTTT

abundance: -
j_gene: TRBJ1-1
d_gene: -
v_gene: TRBV27
CDR3aa: CATGRGGNTEAFF
CDR3nt: TGTGCCACGGGGAGGGGGGGGAACACTGAAGCTTTCTTT

abundance: -
j_gene: TRBJ1-2
d_gene: TRBD1
v_gene: TRBV18
CDR3aa: CASSPPDRVNYGYTF
CDR3nt: TGTGCCAGCTCACCACCGGACAGGGTCAACTATGGCTACACCTTC

abundance: -
j_gene: TRBJ1-1
d_gene: -
v_gene: TRBV6-5
CDR3aa: CASNAPEDTEAFF
CDR3nt: TGTGCCAGCAACGCGCCCGAGGACACTGAAGCTTTCTTT

abundance: once
j_gene: TRBJ2-7
d_gene: TRBD1
v_gene: TRBV2
CDR3aa: CASSGDRVREQYF
CDR3nt: TGTGCCAGCAGTGGGGACAGGGTGAGGGAGCAGTACTTC

abundance: -
j_gene: TRBJ1-2
d_gene: TRBD1
v_gene: TRBV18
CDR3aa: CASSKQGAYGYTF
CDR3nt: TGTGCCAGCTCAAAACAGGGGGCCTATGGCTACACCTTC

abundance: -
j_gene: TRBJ1-1
d_gene: -
v_gene: TRBV11-2
CDR3aa: CASSLGGGATEAFF
CDR3nt: TGTGCCAGCAGCTTAGGGGGGGGCGCCACTGAAGCTTTCTTT

abundance: few
j_gene: TRBJ2-7
d_gene: -
v_gene: TRBV2
CDR3aa: CASSPSSIYEQYF
CDR3nt: TGTGCCAGCAGTCCCTCTAGCATATACGAGCAGTACTTC

abundance: -
j_gene: TRBJ2-3
d_gene: -
v_gene: TRBV4-3
CDR3aa: CASSQEVRGGDTQYF
CDR3nt: TGCGCCAGCAGCCAAGAGGTTAGGGGAGGAGATACGCAGTATTTT

abundance: -
j_gene: TRBJ2-1
d_gene: TRBD2
v_gene: TRBV19
CDR3aa: CASMKAGGRDEQFF
CDR3nt: TGTGCCAGTATGAAAGCGGGGGGCCGGGATGAGCAGTTCTTC

abundance: -
j_gene: TRBJ1-5
d_gene: -
v_gene: TRBV5-5
CDR3aa: CASSLDPQGMGQPQHF
CDR3nt: TGTGCCAGCAGCTTGGACCCGCAGGGGATGGGGCAGCCCCAGCATTTT

abundance: few
j_gene: TRBJ1-2
d_gene: -
v_gene: TRBV15
CDR3aa: CATSRARGDGYTF
CDR3nt: TGTGCCACCAGCAGAGCTCGGGGTGATGGCTACACCTTC

abundance: -
j_gene: TRBJ2-1
d_gene: -
v_gene: TRBV19
CDR3aa: CASSTGFGEQFF
CDR3nt: TGTGCCAGTAGTACAGGGTTCGGGGAGCAGTTCTTC